This entry concerns a single T cell receptor (beta chain). Its specificity is unknown. This record belongs to a study of T cell responses to AZD1222 COVID-19 vaccine. The wider study: Second doses that came at about 4 or about 12 weeks were put together. Points from the study as a whole: Within unmutated variant regions lay the reported targets of nearly half of spike-specific TCRs. Receipt of two AZD1222 doses was followed by a rise in Spike-specific TCR breadth and depth.

The V and J ends lost 4 bases and 3 bases, in that order; junction bases with no gene match: 7. This CDR3 spans 17 amino acids. CDR1 is SGHRS and CDR2 is YFSETQ in the germline V gene. Here immunoSEQ multiplex PCR was the method, and the copy in TCRdb shows in-frame clones only, minus some. The table lists around 67,000 clones, 84% of them singletons, with around 7.3% in the top ten. The sample consisted of peripheral blood, taken on day 0 of AZD1222 vaccination. The sequence was obtained from an adult in good health. The V and J genes are TRBV5-1 and TRBJ2-3, with 14 positions matching TRBD2. CDR3 sequence reads: CASSPGLAGGPTDTQYF. In DNA form, the CDR3 reads TGCGCCAGCAGCCCTGGACTAGCGGGGGGACCTACAGATACGCAGTATTTT.